These T cell receptor beta chains were read from a single sample in a study of T-cell reconstitution after alpha-beta-depleted transplantation in children. In TCRdb, the PCR reads were re-called with MiXCR into one record per CDR3 protein. The sample yields about 540,000 distinct CDR3 sequences, 15% to 20% seen once. This material consisted of PBMCs from the stem cell graft donor, taken from the stem cell graft. These receptors were obtained from a human donor who donated a stem cell graft to a child with acute lymphoblastic leukemia. Each CDR3 is given with its conserved first and last residue. A D gene is named only where the DNA matches it firmly. Clone sizes are given selectively: once, few, many, or a class where the clone is expanded.

d_call j_call v_call clone_size cdr3_aa cdr3_nt
. TRBJ1-6 TRBV7-8 few CASSQFPFRRSSYNSPLHF TGTGCCAGCAGCCAATTCCCCTTTCGTCGGAGCTCCTATAATTCACCCCTCCACTTT
. TRBJ2-1 TRBV3-1 . CASSLGSKLNNEQFF TGTGCCAGCAGCCTCGGGAGCAAACTCAACAATGAGCAGTTCTTC
. TRBJ1-5 TRBV5-1 many CASSLGSNQPQHF TGTGCCAGCAGCTTAGGTAGCAATCAGCCCCAGCATTTT
TRBD2 TRBJ2-7 TRBV18 . CASSEMAGAYEQYF TGTGCCAGCTCAGAAATGGCGGGAGCCTACGAGCAGTACTTC
. TRBJ2-5 TRBV5-1 few CASSLRGTEETQYF TGCGCCAGCAGCTTGAGGGGTACTGAAGAGACCCAGTACTTC
TRBD2 TRBJ2-7 TRBV3-1 few CASSQYSGGLYEQYF TGTGCCAGCAGCCAATATAGCGGGGGTCTCTACGAGCAGTACTTC
. TRBJ2-1 TRBV5-4 . CASSLALGLVYNEQFF TGTGCCAGCAGCTTGGCGCTAGGTCTGGTCTACAATGAGCAGTTCTTC
. TRBJ2-7 TRBV21-1 . CASSKVRTEIFRSSYEQYF TGTGCCAGCAGCAAAGTCCGGACAGAAATTTTTCGGAGCTCCTACGAGCAGTACTTC
. TRBJ1-5 TRBV9 few CASSVGAGNDQPQHF TGTGCCAGCAGCGTAGGGGCAGGGAATGATCAGCCCCAGCATTTT
TRBD1 TRBJ2-1 TRBV19 . CASSIWDRIGQFF TGTGCCAGTAGTATTTGGGACAGGATTGGGCAGTTCTTC
. TRBJ2-3 TRBV10-3 . CAISLPDSRGSTDTQYF TGTGCCATCAGCCTACCGGACAGCCGAGGGAGCACAGATACGCAGTATTTT